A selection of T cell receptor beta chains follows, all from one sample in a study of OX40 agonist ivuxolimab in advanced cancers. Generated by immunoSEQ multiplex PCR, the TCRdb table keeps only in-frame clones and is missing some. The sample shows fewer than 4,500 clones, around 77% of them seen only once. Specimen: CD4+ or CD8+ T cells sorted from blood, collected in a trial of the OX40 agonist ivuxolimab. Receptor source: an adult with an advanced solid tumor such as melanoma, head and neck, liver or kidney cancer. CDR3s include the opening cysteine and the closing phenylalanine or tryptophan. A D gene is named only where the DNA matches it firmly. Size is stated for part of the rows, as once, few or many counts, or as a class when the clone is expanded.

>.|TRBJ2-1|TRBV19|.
CASSMSGPSFF
TGTGCCAGTAGTATGTCTGGCCCCTCGTTCTTC
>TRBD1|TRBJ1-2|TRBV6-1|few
CASTLDRGNNYGYTF
TGTGCCAGCACTTTGGACAGGGGGAATAACTATGGCTACACCTTC
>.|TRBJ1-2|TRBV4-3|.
CASSQDGTSVGGYTF
TGCGCCAGCAGCCAAGACGGGACTTCTGTCGGTGGCTACACCTTC
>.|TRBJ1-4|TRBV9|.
CASSVEGEKLFF
TGTGCCAGCAGCGTAGAGGGCGAAAAACTGTTTTTT
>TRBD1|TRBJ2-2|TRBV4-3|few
CASSPWDSNTGELFF
TGCGCCAGCAGCCCCTGGGACAGCAACACCGGGGAGCTGTTTTTT
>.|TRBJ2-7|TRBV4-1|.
CASSQGAEQYF
TGCGCCAGCAGCCAAGGGGCCGAGCAGTACTTC
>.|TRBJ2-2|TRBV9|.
CASSVGGLNGELFF
TGTGCCAGCAGCGTAGGTGGTCTAAACGGGGAGCTGTTTTTT
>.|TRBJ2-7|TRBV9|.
CASSVGGAGYEQYF
TGTGCCAGCAGCGTAGGTGGGGCGGGCTACGAGCAGTACTTC
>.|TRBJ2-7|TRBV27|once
CASSLAVTSYEQYF
TGTGCCAGCAGTTTAGCGGTTACGTCCTACGAGCAGTACTTC
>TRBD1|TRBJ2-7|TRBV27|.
CASQIGGQGAAYEQYF
TGTGCCAGCCAGATAGGGGGACAGGGGGCGGCCTACGAGCAGTACTTC
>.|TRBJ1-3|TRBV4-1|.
CASSQELRGDGGNTIYF
TGCGCCAGCAGCCAAGAGCTCCGGGGGGATGGCGGAAACACCATATATTTT
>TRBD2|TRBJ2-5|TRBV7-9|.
CASSETSGATRETQYF
TGTGCCAGCAGCGAGACTAGCGGGGCCACCCGGGAGACCCAGTACTTC
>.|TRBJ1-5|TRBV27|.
CASSFAGYSNQPQHF
TGTGCCAGCAGTTTTGCCGGCTATAGCAATCAGCCCCAGCATTTT
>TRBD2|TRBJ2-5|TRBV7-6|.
CASSLAMGLAEQETQYF
TGTGCCAGCAGCTTAGCGATGGGACTAGCGGAACAAGAGACCCAGTACTTC
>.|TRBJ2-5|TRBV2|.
CASSEGVLQETQYF
TGTGCCAGCAGTGAAGGGGTCCTCCAAGAGACCCAGTACTTC
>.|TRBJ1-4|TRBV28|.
CASSFAGVGEKLFF
TGTGCCAGCAGTTTTGCGGGGGTTGGGGAAAAACTGTTTTTT
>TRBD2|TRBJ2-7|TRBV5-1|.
CASSIQTSGYLREQYF
TGCGCCAGCAGCATCCAGACTAGCGGTTACCTCCGCGAGCAGTACTTC
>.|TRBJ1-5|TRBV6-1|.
CASSEQKGFGNQPQHF
TGTGCCAGCAGTGAACAGAAGGGGTTCGGCAATCAGCCCCAGCATTTT
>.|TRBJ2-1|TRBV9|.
CASSPVSGENSNEQFF
TGTGCCAGCAGCCCCGTTTCGGGGGAGAACTCCAATGAGCAGTTCTTC
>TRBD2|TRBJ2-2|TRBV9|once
CASSAQIAGTGELFF
TGTGCCAGCAGCGCACAGATAGCGGGAACCGGGGAGCTGTTTTTT
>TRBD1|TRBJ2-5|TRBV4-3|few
CASSLDGQGARETQYF
TGCGCCAGCAGTCTCGATGGACAGGGGGCGCGGGAGACCCAGTACTTC
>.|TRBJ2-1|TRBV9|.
CASSTQAYEQFF
TGTGCCAGCAGCACCCAGGCGTATGAGCAGTTCTTC
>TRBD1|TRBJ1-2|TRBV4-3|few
CASSQDRNGYTF
TGCGCCAGCAGCCAGGACAGGAATGGCTACACCTTC
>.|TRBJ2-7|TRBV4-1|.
CASSQQGSSYEQYF
TGCGCCAGCAGCCAACAGGGCAGCTCCTACGAGCAGTACTTC
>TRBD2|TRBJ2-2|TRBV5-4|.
CASSLMLAGGRFTGELFF
TGTGCCAGCAGCTTGATGTTAGCGGGGGGGCGGTTCACCGGGGAGCTGTTTTTT
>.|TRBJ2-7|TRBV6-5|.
CASSERRESGEQYF
TGTGCCAGCAGTGAAAGAAGGGAGAGCGGGGAGCAGTACTTC
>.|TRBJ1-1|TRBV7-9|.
CASSLVEGSYTEAFF
TGTGCCAGCAGCTTAGTGGAGGGGAGTTATACTGAAGCTTTCTTT
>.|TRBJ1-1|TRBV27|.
CASSLFPTELNTEAFF
TGTGCCAGCAGTTTATTTCCCACTGAACTGAACACTGAAGCTTTCTTT
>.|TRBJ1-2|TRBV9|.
CASSGERGFTF
TGTGCCAGCAGCGGGGAAAGGGGTTTCACCTTC
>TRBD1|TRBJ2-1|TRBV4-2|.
CASSSPIGQGNRDEQFF
TGTGCCAGCAGCTCCCCCATCGGACAGGGTAACCGGGATGAGCAGTTCTTC
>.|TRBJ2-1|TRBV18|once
CASSPGLGPYEQFF
TGTGCCAGCTCACCGGGACTGGGCCCATATGAGCAGTTCTTC
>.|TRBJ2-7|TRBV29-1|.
CSARAQVTYEQYF
TGCAGCGCCCGGGCTCAGGTTACCTACGAGCAGTACTTC
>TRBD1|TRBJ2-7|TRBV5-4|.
CASSPGDRGNEDF
TGTGCCAGCAGCCCAGGGGACAGGGGCAATGAAGACTTC
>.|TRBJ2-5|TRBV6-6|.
CASSYSKGGVLYF
TGTGCCAGCAGTTACTCGAAGGGAGGAGTACTGTACTTC
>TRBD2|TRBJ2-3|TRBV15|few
CATQREGADTQYF
TGTGCCACTCAGCGGGAGGGGGCAGATACGCAGTATTTT
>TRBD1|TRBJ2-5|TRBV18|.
CASSPSTGTVEETQYF
TGTGCCAGCTCACCGTCGACAGGGACGGTTGAAGAGACCCAGTACTTC
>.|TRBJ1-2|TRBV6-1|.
CASSDRVYGYTF
TGTGCCAGCAGTGACCGGGTCTATGGCTACACCTTC